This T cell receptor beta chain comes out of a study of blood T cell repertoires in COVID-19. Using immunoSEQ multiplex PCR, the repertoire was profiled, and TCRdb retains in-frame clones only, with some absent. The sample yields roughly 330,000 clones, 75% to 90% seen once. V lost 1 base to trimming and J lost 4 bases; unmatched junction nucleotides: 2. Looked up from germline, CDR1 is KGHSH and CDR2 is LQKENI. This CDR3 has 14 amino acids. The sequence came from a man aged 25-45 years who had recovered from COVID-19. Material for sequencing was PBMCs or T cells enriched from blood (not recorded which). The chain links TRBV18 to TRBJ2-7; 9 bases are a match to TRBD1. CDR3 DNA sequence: TGTGCCAGCTCACCACGGACAGGGGAATACGAGCAGTACTTC. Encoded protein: CASSPRTGEYEQYF.